This T cell receptor (beta chain) originates from a study of PD-L1 blockade in urothelial cancer. CDR3 length: 15 residues. V shed 5 bases, J shed 1 base, and the junction held 3 bases outside the gene matches. The germline V gene encodes CDR1 SGHAT and CDR2 FQDESV (reference sequence). The repertoire was sequenced with immunoSEQ multiplex PCR; TCRdb's copy has only in-frame clones and lacks some. The sample consists of 55,000 to 85,000 clones, roughly 89% of them appearing once. The sample in question was PBMCs, obtained around atezolizumab (anti-PD-L1) treatment. This receptor was obtained from a man between 60 and 70 years old with urothelial cancer. The chain joins TRBV11-1 to TRBJ2-3; 10 bases align to TRBD1. CDR3 nucleotides: TGTGCCAGCAGCCGGGGGACAGGGGGCACAGATACGCAGTATTTT. It encodes CASSRGTGGTDTQYF.